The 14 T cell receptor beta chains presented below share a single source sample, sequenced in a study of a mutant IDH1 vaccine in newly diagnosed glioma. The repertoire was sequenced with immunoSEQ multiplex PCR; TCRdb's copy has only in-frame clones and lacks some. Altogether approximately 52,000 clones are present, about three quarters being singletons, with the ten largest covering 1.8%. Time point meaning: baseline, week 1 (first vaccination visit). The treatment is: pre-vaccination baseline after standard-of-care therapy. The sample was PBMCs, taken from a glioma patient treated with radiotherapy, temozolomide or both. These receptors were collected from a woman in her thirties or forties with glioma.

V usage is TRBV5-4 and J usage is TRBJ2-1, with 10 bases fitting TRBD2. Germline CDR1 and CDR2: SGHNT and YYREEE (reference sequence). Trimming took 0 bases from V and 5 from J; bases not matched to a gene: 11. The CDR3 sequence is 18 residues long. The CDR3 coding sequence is TGTGCCAGCAGCTTGGGGGTAGCGGGGGGTCGGATAAACAATGAGCAGTTCTTC. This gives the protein CASSLGVAGGRINNEQFF.

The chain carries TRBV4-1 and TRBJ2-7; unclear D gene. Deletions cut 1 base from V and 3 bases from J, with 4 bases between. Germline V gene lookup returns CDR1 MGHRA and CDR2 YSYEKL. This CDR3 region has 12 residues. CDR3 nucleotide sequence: TGCGCCAGCAGCCAAGGTGGCTACGAGCAGTACTTC. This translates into CASSQGGYEQYF.

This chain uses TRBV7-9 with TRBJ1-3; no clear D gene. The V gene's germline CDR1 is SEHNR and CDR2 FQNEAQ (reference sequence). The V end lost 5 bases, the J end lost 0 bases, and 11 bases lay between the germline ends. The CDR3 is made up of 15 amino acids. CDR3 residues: CASSPLSHSGNTIYF. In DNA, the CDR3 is TGTGCCAGCAGCCCCCTGTCCCACTCTGGAAACACCATATATTTT. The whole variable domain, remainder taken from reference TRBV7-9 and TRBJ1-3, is DTGVSQNPRHKITKRGQNVTFRCDPISEHNRLYWYRQTLGQGPEFLTYFQNEAQLEKSRLLSDRFSAERPKGSFSTLEIQRTEQGDSAMYLCASSPLSHSGNTIYFGEGSWLTVV.

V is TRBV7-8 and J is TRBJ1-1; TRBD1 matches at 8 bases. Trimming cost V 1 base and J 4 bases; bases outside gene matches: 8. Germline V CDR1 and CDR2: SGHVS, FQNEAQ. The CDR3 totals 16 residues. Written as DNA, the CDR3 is TGTGCCAGCAGCTTAGTTAGTACAGGGGGGAGCACTGAAGCTTTCTTT. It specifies CASSLVSTGGSTEAFF.

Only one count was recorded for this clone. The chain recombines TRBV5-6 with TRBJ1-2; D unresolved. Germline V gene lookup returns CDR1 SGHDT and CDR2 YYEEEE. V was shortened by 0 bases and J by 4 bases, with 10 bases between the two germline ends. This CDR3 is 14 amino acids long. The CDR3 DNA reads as TGTGCCAGCAGCTTGGGAAGGATGATCTATGGCTACACCTTC. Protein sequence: CASSLGRMIYGYTF.

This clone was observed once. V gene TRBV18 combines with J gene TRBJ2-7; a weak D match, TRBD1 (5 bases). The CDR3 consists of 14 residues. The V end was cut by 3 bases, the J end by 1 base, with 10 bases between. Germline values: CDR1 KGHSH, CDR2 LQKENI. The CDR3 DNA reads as TGTGCCAGCTCACCCGCCCCAGGGTCCTACGAGCAGTACTTC. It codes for CASSPAPGSYEQYF.

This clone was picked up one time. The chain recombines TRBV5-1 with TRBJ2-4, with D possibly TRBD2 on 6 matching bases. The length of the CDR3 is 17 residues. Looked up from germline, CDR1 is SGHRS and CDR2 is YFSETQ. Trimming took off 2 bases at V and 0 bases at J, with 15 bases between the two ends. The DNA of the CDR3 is TGCGCCAGCAGCTTATTTTCGAGGGGACTAGCCAAAAACATTCAGTACTTC. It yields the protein CASSLFSRGLAKNIQYF.

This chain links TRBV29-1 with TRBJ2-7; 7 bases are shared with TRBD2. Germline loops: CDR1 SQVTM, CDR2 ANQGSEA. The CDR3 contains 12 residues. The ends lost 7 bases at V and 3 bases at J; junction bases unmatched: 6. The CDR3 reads CSAMGGGYEQYF. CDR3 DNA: TGCAGCGCAATGGGGGGGGGCTACGAGCAGTACTTC.

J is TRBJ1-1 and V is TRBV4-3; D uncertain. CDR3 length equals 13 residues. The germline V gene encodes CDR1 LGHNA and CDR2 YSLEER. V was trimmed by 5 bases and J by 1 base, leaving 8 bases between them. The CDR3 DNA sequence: TGCGCCAGCAGCTACGACGGGAACACTGAAGCTTTCTTT. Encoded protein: CASSYDGNTEAFF.

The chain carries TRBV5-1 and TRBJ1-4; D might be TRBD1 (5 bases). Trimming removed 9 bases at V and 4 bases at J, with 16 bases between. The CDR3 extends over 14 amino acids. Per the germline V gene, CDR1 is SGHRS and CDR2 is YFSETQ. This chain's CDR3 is CATHPGGLNEKLFF. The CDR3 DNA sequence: TGCGCCACCCACCCCGGGGGACTTAATGAAAAACTGTTTTTT.

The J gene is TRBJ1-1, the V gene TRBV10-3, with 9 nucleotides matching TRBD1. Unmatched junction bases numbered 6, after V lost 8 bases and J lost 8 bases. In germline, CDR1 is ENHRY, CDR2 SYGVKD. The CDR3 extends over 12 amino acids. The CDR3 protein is CAIGTGRDEAFF. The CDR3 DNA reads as TGTGCCATCGGGACAGGGCGGGACGAAGCTTTCTTT.

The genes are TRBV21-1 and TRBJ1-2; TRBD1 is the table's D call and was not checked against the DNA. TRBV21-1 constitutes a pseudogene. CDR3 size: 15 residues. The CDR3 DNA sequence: TGTGCCAGCAGCAAAGCGGCAGGCTTTGCCTATGGCTACACCTTC. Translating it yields CASSKAAGFAYGYTF.

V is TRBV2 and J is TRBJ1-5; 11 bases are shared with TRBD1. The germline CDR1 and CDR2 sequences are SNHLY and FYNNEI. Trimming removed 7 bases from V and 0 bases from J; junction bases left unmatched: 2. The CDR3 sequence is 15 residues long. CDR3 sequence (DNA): TGTGCCAGCAAGGACAGGGGGCTTAGCAATCAGCCCCAGCATTTT. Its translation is CASKDRGLSNQPQHF.

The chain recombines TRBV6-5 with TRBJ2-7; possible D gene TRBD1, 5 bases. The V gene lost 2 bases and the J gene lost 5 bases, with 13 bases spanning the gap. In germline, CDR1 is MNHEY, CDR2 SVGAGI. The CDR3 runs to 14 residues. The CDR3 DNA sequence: TGTGCCAGCAGTTACCAGGGAACTTTCGACGAGCAGTACTTC. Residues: CASSYQGTFDEQYF.